These T cell receptor beta chains were read from a single sample in a study of cytomegalovirus exposure and HLA in healthy donors. The table came from immunoSEQ multiplex PCR; TCRdb's copy has only in-frame clones and leaves some out. This sample yields under 250,000 clones, of which around 83% are seen a single time; around 0.22% belongs to the top ten. The source material was PBMCs. Every receptor here comes from a girl aged 2 to 9 in good health and CMV-seronegative. The CDR3 runs from the conserved cysteine through the conserved F or W. The D gene is left open where the match is weak. Clone size is not always given. Where it is, it says once, few, many or a class for expanded clones.

cdr3_nt | cdr3_aa | d_call | clone_size | j_call | v_call
TGTGCCAGCAGAGTCGAGGGTGGAGCGATTGAAAAACTGTTTTTT | CASRVEGGAIEKLFF | - | - | TRBJ1-4 | TRBV6-6
TGTGCCAGCAGCTTCGGACTAGCGGGGACCGGGGAGCTGTTTTTT | CASSFGLAGTGELFF | TRBD2 | - | TRBJ2-2 | TRBV11-2
TGTGCCAGCAGGCGGACTAGCGGCTACGAGCAGTACTTC | CASRRTSGYEQYF | TRBD2 | - | TRBJ2-7 | TRBV27
TGTGCCAGCAGCTTAGATGCGGGGGGGCCCTACAATGAGCAGTTCTTC | CASSLDAGGPYNEQFF | TRBD2 | - | TRBJ2-1 | TRBV7-9
TGTGCCAGCAGCTTAGAACGAGCGGGGGCCTCCTACGAGCAGTACTTC | CASSLERAGASYEQYF | TRBD2 | - | TRBJ2-7 | TRBV11-2
TGCGCCAGCAGCGGTGGGGTAGACAGAAAGAATTCTAATGAAAAACTGTTTTTT | CASSGGVDRKNSNEKLFF | - | - | TRBJ1-4 | TRBV5-1
TGTGCCAGCAGCTTATTAGGACAGGCGGACCACGAGCAGTACTTC | CASSLLGQADHEQYF | TRBD1 | - | TRBJ2-7 | TRBV13
TGTGCCAGCTCACCGGCGGTCGACTCTGGAAACACCATATATTTT | CASSPAVDSGNTIYF | - | - | TRBJ1-3 | TRBV18
TGTGCCAGCAGTTCGACAGGGCTATTCCGAAACACCATATATTTT | CASSSTGLFRNTIYF | TRBD1 | few | TRBJ1-3 | TRBV27
TGTGCCAGCAGCGTAGATGGAGGGATGGGGACAGATACGCAGTATTTT | CASSVDGGMGTDTQYF | - | once | TRBJ2-3 | TRBV9
TGCAGCTTTACAGGGGGCGTTAACTATGGCTACACCTTC | CSFTGGVNYGYTF | TRBD1 | - | TRBJ1-2 | TRBV29-1
TGTGCCAGCAGTTTAATGGCAGGGGGGATGGATGGCTACACCTTC | CASSLMAGGMDGYTF | TRBD1 | - | TRBJ1-2 | TRBV27
TGTGCCAGCAGTTCCCTCCCCCCAGGGAGGTGGGATGGCTACACCTTC | CASSSLPPGRWDGYTF | - | - | TRBJ1-2 | TRBV27
TGTGCCAGCAGCCAAGATCTCCCGGGAGCGGGCACCGGGGAGCTGTTTTTT | CASSQDLPGAGTGELFF | - | - | TRBJ2-2 | TRBV14
TGCGCCAGCAGCCAAGGAGAAAGAAATTCACCCCTCCACTTT | CASSQGERNSPLHF | - | - | TRBJ1-6 | TRBV4-1
TGTGCCAGCAGTGACAACAGCGGCTCACCCCTCCACTTT | CASSDNSGSPLHF | - | - | TRBJ1-6 | TRBV6-4
TGTGCCAGCAGTTATTGGCGGACTAGGGGCAACAATGAGCAGTTCTTC | CASSYWRTRGNNEQFF | TRBD2 | - | TRBJ2-1 | TRBV27
TGTGCCAGCAGCGTCCAAGACAGGAACACCGGGGAGCTGTTTTTT | CASSVQDRNTGELFF | - | - | TRBJ2-2 | TRBV9
TGTGCCAGCAGCTTGGCCAGCGAGTTCGGTTGGGGGGCCAACGTCCTGACTTTC | CASSLASEFGWGANVLTF | - | - | TRBJ2-6 | TRBV5-6
TGTGCCAGCAGGGAACAGGGGGCAGGCGGGGAGCTGTTTTTT | CASREQGAGGELFF | TRBD1 | - | TRBJ2-2 | TRBV7-9
TGTGCCAGCAGTGAAGGGGGAGCCTATAAATACTACGAGCAGTACTTC | CASSEGGAYKYYEQYF | - | - | TRBJ2-7 | TRBV6-1
TGTGCCAGCATGGGGACTCCCCTTACAGAAGCTTTCTTT | CASMGTPLTEAFF | - | - | TRBJ1-1 | TRBV21-1
TGTGCCAGCAGCCAAGATATGGCTAGCGGGAGTGATGAGCAGTTCTTC | CASSQDMASGSDEQFF | TRBD2 | - | TRBJ2-1 | TRBV4-2
TGCGCCAGCAGCCAAATACCGACAGGTCTGAACACTGAAGCTTTCTTT | CASSQIPTGLNTEAFF | - | - | TRBJ1-1 | TRBV4-1
TGTGCCAGCAGCTTAGCCTCGGGACAGGGGGGCTCACCCCTCCACTTT | CASSLASGQGGSPLHF | TRBD1 | once | TRBJ1-6 | TRBV7-9
TGCGCCAGCAGCCAAGTCGGGACCGGGGAGCTGTTTTTT | CASSQVGTGELFF | - | once | TRBJ2-2 | TRBV4-1
TGCAGCGTTGAGGGGCTAGCGGGATCCCAGGAGACGACAGATACGCAGTATTTT | CSVEGLAGSQETTDTQYF | TRBD2 | - | TRBJ2-3 | TRBV29-1
TGTGCCAGCAGTTCTCAGGGAGGAGAGACCCAGTACTTC | CASSSQGGETQYF | - | - | TRBJ2-5 | TRBV6-1
TGTGCCAGCAGCCAAGGACCGGGACTAGGGTCTTTAAACACCGGGGAGCTGTTTTTT | CASSQGPGLGSLNTGELFF | TRBD2 | - | TRBJ2-2 | TRBV14
TGTGCCAGTAGTTCTCGGGGGGCTGGAAACACCATATATTTT | CASSSRGAGNTIYF | - | - | TRBJ1-3 | TRBV19
TGTGCCAGCAGTGCCAAGGGACAGAGAGTTAACTATGGCTACACCTTC | CASSAKGQRVNYGYTF | TRBD1 | - | TRBJ1-2 | TRBV6-1
TGTGCCAGCAGCTCGGGGACAGCGACAAGCACAGATACGCAGTATTTT | CASSSGTATSTDTQYF | TRBD1 | - | TRBJ2-3 | TRBV7-9
TGTGCCAGTAGTACCTATCGGACAGGGTCTGGAAACACCATATATTTT | CASSTYRTGSGNTIYF | TRBD1 | - | TRBJ1-3 | TRBV19
TGTGCCTGGGGTTTAGCGACAGGGGGCGGGTATGGCTACACCTTC | CAWGLATGGGYGYTF | TRBD1 | - | TRBJ1-2 | TRBV30
TGCAGCGTTGAGGGGCGGGGAGCCAGCCCCTACGAGCAGTACTTC | CSVEGRGASPYEQYF | - | - | TRBJ2-7 | TRBV29-1
TGTGCCAGCAGCTTCTCAGGGAACACCGGGGAGCTGTTTTTT | CASSFSGNTGELFF | - | - | TRBJ2-2 | TRBV7-3
TGTGCCAGCACCTTTACACAGGGGCCTAACAATGAGCAGTTCTTC | CASTFTQGPNNEQFF | TRBD1 | - | TRBJ2-1 | TRBV7-6
TGTGCCAGCAGCTCCGGCCCGGAGAACTATGGCTACACCTTC | CASSSGPENYGYTF | - | - | TRBJ1-2 | TRBV7-8
TGTGCCAGCAGCTGGACTAGCGGGGGCACAGATACGCAGTATTTT | CASSWTSGGTDTQYF | TRBD2 | - | TRBJ2-3 | TRBV7-6
TGTGCCAGCACCTGGGGAGGGGATCAGCCCCAGCATTTT | CASTWGGDQPQHF | - | once | TRBJ1-5 | TRBV6-6
TGTGCCAGCAGCCGGAGCTCCCACGAGCAGTACTTC | CASSRSSHEQYF | - | once | TRBJ2-7 | TRBV5-6
TGTGCCAGCAGCCTGACAGGGGGCTACGAGCAGTACTTC | CASSLTGGYEQYF | TRBD1 | - | TRBJ2-7 | TRBV7-3
TGTGCCAGCAGCCGGACAAACAGCTATGGCTACACTTTC | CASSRTNSYGYTF | - | - | TRBJ1-2 | TRBV5-6
TGTGCCAGCAGTTACGGTTCCGGGACAGACTATGGCTACACCTTC | CASSYGSGTDYGYTF | TRBD1 | - | TRBJ1-2 | TRBV6-5
TGCGCCAGCAGCCAGCGGGGCAGGGGGTCGGACCAAGAGACCCAGTACTTC | CASSQRGRGSDQETQYF | - | - | TRBJ2-5 | TRBV4-1
TGTGCCAGCAGCTCGACAGGGGGACACTACGAGCAGTACTTC | CASSSTGGHYEQYF | TRBD1 | - | TRBJ2-7 | TRBV5-6
TGTGCCAGCAGCTTGGGGAGCGTTCGTCGCAATGAGCAGTTCTTC | CASSLGSVRRNEQFF | - | - | TRBJ2-1 | TRBV7-3
TGCGCCAGCAGTGAGTCGCGTACAGGGGGGAATCAGCCCCAGCATTTT | CASSESRTGGNQPQHF | TRBD1 | once | TRBJ1-5 | TRBV10-2
TGTGCCAGCCCTCTTCCATCCCCGGGGACAGGGGGCTCACCCCTCCACTTT | CASPLPSPGTGGSPLHF | TRBD1 | - | TRBJ1-6 | TRBV27
TGCAGTGCTACAGGGTCTGTGCAGTACTTC | CSATGSVQYF | - | once | TRBJ2-7 | TRBV20-1
TGTGCCAGCAGTTCTCCGGGTCTCCCCTCTGGAAACACCATATATTTT | CASSSPGLPSGNTIYF | - | - | TRBJ1-3 | TRBV6-5
TGTGCCAGCAGCTTTCCGGGACTAGCGGGAGGTTCAGGGCAGTACTTC | CASSFPGLAGGSGQYF | TRBD2 | once | TRBJ2-7 | TRBV5-4
TGTGCCAGCAGTTACTCTCCGGGACAGGTTACCTACGAGCAGTACTTC | CASSYSPGQVTYEQYF | TRBD1 | - | TRBJ2-7 | TRBV6-5
TGTGCCAGCAGTAGACAGGGAATGTATGGCTACGCCTTC | CASSRQGMYGYAF | TRBD1 | - | TRBJ1-2 | TRBV6-1
TGTGCCAGCAGCTACCGACAGGGTGCTGAAGCTTTCTTT | CASSYRQGAEAFF | TRBD1 | once | TRBJ1-1 | TRBV7-7
TGTGCCAGCAGTTACTCGATATCCGGGGGGGCGGAGACCCAGTACTTC | CASSYSISGGAETQYF | TRBD2 | - | TRBJ2-5 | TRBV6-7
TGTGCCAGCAGTTCGGCTAGCGCGGCGAGGGGGCAGTACTTC | CASSSASAARGQYF | - | - | TRBJ2-7 | TRBV27
TGCAGCGTTGAAACGGCACAGGGAGTATCTGCTGAAGCTTTCTTT | CSVETAQGVSAEAFF | - | once | TRBJ1-1 | TRBV29-1
TGCGCCAGCAGCCTTCTAAGGGGGCTGGATACTGAAGCTTTCTTT | CASSLLRGLDTEAFF | TRBD1 | - | TRBJ1-1 | TRBV5-1